This T cell receptor (beta chain) was recorded in a study of CXCR3-negative and CXCR3-positive naive CD8 T cells. Study-level results: TRB CDR3 properties served as the basis for inferring TCR strength, and surface CD5 was comparable between naive subsets.

UMI-labeled 5' RACE TRB cDNA libraries were prepared from the cells. TCRdb reprocessed the 5' RACE reads and keeps a single row for each CDR3 protein, giving no DNA. This table lists some 40,000 distinct CDR3 sequences. Germline V gives CDR1 DFQATT, CDR2 SNEGSKA (reference sequence). This CDR3 contains 15 residues. A remark on this clonotype: Its antigen remains unknown.

The TCR sequence derives from a human donor in good health. Some clones in this sample may be carry-over from other donors' samples. Source material: memory CD8+ T cells from blood. The chain is built from TRBV20-1 and TRBJ1-5; lacking DNA, the TRBD1 call made by TCRdb goes unchecked. The CDR3: CSAIGLGQGNQPQHF.